The T cell receptor beta chain described here comes from a study of T cell responses to AZD1222 COVID-19 vaccine. Overall study results and limits: Vaccination with two AZD1222 doses was followed by a rise in Spike-specific TCR breadth and depth.

CDR1 MRHNA and CDR2 SNTAGT come from the germline V gene. The CDR3 contains 15 residues. V was shortened by 3 bases and J by 2 bases, with 11 bases between the two germline ends. Using immunoSEQ multiplex PCR, the repertoire was profiled, and TCRdb retains in-frame clones only, with some absent. The sample shows roughly 150,000 clones, approximately 90% of them seen only once. A remark on this clone: Its antigen is unknown.

The chain has TRBV6-4 and TRBJ2-1; TRBD2 is a possible D gene (5 bases). The sequence came from an adult in good health. This specimen was peripheral blood, taken on day 0 of AZD1222 vaccination. The CDR3 loop reads CASSELEIPYNEQFF. Written as DNA, the CDR3 is TGTGCCAGCAGTGAACTAGAAATCCCCTACAATGAGCAGTTCTTC.